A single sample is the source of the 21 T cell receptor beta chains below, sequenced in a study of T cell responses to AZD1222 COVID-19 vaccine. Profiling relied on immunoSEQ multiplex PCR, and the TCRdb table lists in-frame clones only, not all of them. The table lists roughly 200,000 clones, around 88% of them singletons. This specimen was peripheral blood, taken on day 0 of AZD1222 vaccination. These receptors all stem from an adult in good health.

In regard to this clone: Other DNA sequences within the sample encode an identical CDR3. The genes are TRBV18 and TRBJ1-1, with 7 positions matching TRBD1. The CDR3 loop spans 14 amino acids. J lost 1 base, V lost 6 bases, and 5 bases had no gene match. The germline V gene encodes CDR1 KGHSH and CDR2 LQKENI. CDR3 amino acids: CASSLGQANTEAFF. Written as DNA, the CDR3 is TGTGCCAGCTCCCTAGGACAGGCGAACACTGAAGCTTTCTTT.

The CDR3 loop reads CASSSGRNQNYGYTF. The CDR3, as DNA: TGTGCCAGCAGCTCGGGGCGAAACCAAAACTATGGCTACACCTTC. The chain joins TRBV16 to TRBJ1-2; the D gene is possibly TRBD1 (5 bases). V was pared by 5 bases and J by 2 bases, with 15 bases between. Germline V gene lookup returns CDR1 KGHSY and CDR2 FQNENV. The CDR3 is 15 amino acids.

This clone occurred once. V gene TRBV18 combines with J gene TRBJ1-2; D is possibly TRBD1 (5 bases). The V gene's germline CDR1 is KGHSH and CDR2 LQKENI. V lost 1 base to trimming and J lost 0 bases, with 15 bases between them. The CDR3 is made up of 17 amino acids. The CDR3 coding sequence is TGTGCCAGCTCACCACGTGGGGGTAAAGGGACTAACTATGGCTACACCTTC. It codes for CASSPRGGKGTNYGYTF.

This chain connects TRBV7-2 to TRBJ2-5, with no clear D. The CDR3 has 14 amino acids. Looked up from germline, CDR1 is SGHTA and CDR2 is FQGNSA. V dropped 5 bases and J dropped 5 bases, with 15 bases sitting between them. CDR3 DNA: TGTGCCAGCAGCCCCTATGGGTTGATGGAGACCCAGTACTTC. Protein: CASSPYGLMETQYF. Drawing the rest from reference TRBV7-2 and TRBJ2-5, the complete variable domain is GAGVSQSPSNKVTEKGKDVELRCDPISGHTALYWYRQSLGQGLEFLIYFQGNSAPDKSGLPSDRFSAERTGGSVSTLTIQRTQQEDSAVYLCASSPYGLMETQYFGPGTRLLVL.

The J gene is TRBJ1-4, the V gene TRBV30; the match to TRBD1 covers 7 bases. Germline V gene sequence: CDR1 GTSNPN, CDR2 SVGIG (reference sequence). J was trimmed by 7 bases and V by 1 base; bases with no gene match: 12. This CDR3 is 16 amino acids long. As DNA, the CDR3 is TGTGCCTGGAGTGAGGGAGGGAAGGGGGCATTTGAAAAACTGTTTTTT. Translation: CAWSEGGKGAFEKLFF.

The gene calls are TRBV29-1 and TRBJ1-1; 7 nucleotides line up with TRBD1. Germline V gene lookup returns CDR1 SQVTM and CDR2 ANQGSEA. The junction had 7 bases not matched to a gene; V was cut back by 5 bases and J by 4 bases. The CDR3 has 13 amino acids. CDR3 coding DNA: TGCAGCGTTACGACAGGGTGGGGCACTGAAGCTTTCTTT. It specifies CSVTTGWGTEAFF.

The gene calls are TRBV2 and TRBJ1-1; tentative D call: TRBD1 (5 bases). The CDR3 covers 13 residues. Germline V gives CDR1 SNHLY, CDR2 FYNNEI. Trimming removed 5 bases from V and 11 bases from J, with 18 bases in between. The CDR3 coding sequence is TGTGCCAGCAGTACACTAGGGGTCCATGGGGCTTTCTTT. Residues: CASSTLGVHGAFF.

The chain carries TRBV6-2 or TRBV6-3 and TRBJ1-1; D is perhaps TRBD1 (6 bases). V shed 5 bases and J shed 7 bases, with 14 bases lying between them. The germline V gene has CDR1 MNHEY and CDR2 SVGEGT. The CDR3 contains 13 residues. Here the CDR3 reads CASSRAGAGEAFF. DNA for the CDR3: TGTGCCAGCAGTCGGGCGGGGGCTGGTGAAGCTTTCTTT.

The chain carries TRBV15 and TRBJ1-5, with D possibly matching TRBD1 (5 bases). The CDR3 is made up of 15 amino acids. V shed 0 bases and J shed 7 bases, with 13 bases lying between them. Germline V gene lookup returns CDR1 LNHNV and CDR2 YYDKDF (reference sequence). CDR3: CATSRDVGGGQPQHF. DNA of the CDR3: TGTGCCACCAGCAGAGATGTGGGGGGAGGGCAGCCCCAGCATTTT.

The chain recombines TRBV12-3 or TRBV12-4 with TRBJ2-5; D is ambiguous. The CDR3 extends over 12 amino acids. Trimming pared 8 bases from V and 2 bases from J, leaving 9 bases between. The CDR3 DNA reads TGTGCCAGCGAAAACGGACAAGAGACCCAGTACTTC. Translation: CASENGQETQYF.

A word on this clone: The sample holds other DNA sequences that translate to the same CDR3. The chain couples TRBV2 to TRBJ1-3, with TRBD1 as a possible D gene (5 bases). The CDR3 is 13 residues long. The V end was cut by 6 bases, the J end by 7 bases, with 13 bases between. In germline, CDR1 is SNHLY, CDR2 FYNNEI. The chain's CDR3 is CASRTGTGNTIYF. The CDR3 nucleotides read TGTGCCAGCAGAACTGGGACCGGGAACACCATATATTTT.

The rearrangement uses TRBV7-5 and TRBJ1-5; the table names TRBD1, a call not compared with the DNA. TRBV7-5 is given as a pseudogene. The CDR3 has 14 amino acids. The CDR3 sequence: CVRSPTGGRQPQHF. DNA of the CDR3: TGTGTCAGAAGCCCGACAGGGGGCAGGCAGCCCCAGCATTTT.

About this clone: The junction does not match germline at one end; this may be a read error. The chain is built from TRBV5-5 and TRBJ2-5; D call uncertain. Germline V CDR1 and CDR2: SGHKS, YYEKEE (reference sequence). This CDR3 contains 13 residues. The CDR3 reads CASSLRWEEAQYF. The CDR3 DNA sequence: TGTGCCAGCAGCTTGAGGTGGGAAGAGGCCCAGTACTTC.

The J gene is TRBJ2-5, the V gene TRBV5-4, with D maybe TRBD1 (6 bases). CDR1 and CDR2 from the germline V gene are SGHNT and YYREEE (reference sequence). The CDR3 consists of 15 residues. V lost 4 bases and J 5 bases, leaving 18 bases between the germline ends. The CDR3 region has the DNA TGTGCCAGCAGCCCCTTTGGGCGACAGGTCGAGACCCAGTACTTC. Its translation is CASSPFGRQVETQYF.

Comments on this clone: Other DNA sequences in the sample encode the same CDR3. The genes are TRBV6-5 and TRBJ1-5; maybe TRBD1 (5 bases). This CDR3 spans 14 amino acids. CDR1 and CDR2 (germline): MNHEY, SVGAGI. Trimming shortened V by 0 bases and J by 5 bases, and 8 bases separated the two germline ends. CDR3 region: CASSYSQGYQPQHF. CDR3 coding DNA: TGTGCCAGCAGTTACTCGCAGGGATATCAGCCCCAGCATTTT.

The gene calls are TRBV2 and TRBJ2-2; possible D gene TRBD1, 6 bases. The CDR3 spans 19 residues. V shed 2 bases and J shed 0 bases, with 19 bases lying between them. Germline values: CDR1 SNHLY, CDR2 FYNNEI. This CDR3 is CASSESWGSGTTNTGELFF. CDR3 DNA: TGTGCCAGCAGTGAATCGTGGGGATCCGGGACAACGAACACCGGGGAGCTGTTTTTT.

CDR3 region: CASSFRLGGYTF. The CDR3 DNA reads as TGTGCCAGCAGCTTCCGCCTGGGGGGCTACACCTTC. The chain has TRBV5-4 and TRBJ1-2; D gene uncertain. The CDR3 consists of 12 residues. V lost 2 bases to trimming and J lost 8 bases, with 10 bases between them. Germline V gene sequence: CDR1 SGHNT, CDR2 YYREEE (reference sequence).

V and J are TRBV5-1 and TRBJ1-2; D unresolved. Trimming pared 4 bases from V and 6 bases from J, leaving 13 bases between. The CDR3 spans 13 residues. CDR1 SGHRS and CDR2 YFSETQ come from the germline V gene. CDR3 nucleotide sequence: TGCGCCAGCAGCCTCGGTACCGGGGATGGCTACACCTTC. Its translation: CASSLGTGDGYTF.

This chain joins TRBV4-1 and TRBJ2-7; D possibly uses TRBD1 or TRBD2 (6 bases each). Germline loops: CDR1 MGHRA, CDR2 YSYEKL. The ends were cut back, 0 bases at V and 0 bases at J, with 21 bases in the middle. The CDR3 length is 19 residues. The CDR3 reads CASSQEERGAWTLSYEQYF. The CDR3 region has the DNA TGCGCCAGCAGCCAAGAGGAAAGGGGGGCCTGGACCCTCTCCTACGAGCAGTACTTC.

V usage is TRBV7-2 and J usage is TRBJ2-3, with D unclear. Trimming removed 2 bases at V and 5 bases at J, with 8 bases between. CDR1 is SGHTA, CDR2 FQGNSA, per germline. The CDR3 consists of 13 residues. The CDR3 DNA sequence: TGTGCCAGCAGCTTACTAGTCATAGATACGCAGTATTTT. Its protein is CASSLLVIDTQYF.

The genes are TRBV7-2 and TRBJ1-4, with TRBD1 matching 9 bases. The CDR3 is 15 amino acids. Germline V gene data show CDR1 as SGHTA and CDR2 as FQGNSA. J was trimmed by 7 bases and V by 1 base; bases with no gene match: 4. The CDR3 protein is CASSLDGTGTEKLFF. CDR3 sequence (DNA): TGTGCCAGCAGCTTAGATGGGACAGGGACTGAAAAACTGTTTTTT.